This section outlines one T cell receptor beta chain sequence together with its context. Its antigen is still unknown. Germline CDR1 and CDR2: SGHDT and YYEEEE. The CDR3 runs 15 residues. The V and J ends lost 0 bases and 5 bases respectively, with 14 bases between them. This specimen comes from a study of T cell responses to AZD1222 COVID-19 vaccine. TCRdb's table, derived via immunoSEQ multiplex PCR, lists solely in-frame clones and lacks some. Among 130,000 to 150,000 clones listed, approximately 93% were seen once. Points from the study as a whole: Close to half of spike-specific TCRs reportedly recognize unmutated variant regions. Only 5 or 6 people who got AZD1222 tested seropositive at baseline. Sampled repertoires all dated from after the peak T cell response.

The chain uses TRBV5-6 and TRBJ1-2; D perhaps matches TRBD1 (5 bases). The TCR was taken from an adult who had recovered from COVID-19. Sequencing used peripheral blood, obtained after recovery from COVID-19. The CDR3 reads CASSLVPGPRYGYTF. CDR3 DNA sequence: TGTGCCAGCAGCTTGGTCCCGGGACCGCGATATGGCTACACCTTC.